What follows are 14 T cell receptor beta chains derived from one specimen sequenced in a study of Graves' ophthalmopathy and Graves' hyperthyroidism. Using RNA transcripts, the TCR beta CDR3 regions were amplified. An opening RT-PCR round employed HTBI primers and preceded a second-round multiplex PCR. A single record per CDR3 protein comes from TCRdb applying MiXCR to the multiplex PCR reads. The sample gives hundreds of thousands of distinct CDR3 sequences, around a fifth of which show up once; 7.1% is in the top ten. The sample comprised peripheral blood. These receptors were obtained from a woman younger than 35 with stable Graves' hyperthyroidism. Some clones in this sample may be carry-over from other donors' samples.

This clonotype has a count of ten or more. The gene calls are TRBV30 and TRBJ1-5; perhaps TRBD1 as D (6 bases). The CDR3 is made up of 16 amino acids. Germline loops: CDR1 GTSNPN, CDR2 SVGIG (reference sequence). With 4 bases removed from V and 0 bases from J, the gap between germline ends came to 16 bases. This CDR3 is CAWNTGQKNSNQPQHF. In nucleotides, the CDR3 is TGTGCCTGGAACACGGGACAAAAGAATAGCAATCAGCCCCAGCATTTT.

The chain combines TRBV11-2 with TRBJ1-5, with a possible D match to TRBD1 (6 bases). Trimming left V 1 base short and J 1 base short, with 11 bases between. The V gene's germline CDR1 is SGHAT and CDR2 FQNNGV. There are 16 residues in the CDR3. CDR3 sequence (DNA): TGTGCCAGCAGCTTAGTATGGACAGAGAGCAATCAGCCCCAGCATTTT. Translated, it gives CASSLVWTESNQPQHF.

This chain connects TRBV12-3 or TRBV12-4 to TRBJ2-7; no firm D call. V was trimmed by 3 bases and J by 3 bases, leaving 9 bases between them. The CDR3 is made up of 13 amino acids. The CDR3 protein is CASSFNSDYEQYF. The CDR3 coding sequence is TGTGCCAGCAGTTTCAACAGCGACTACGAGCAGTACTTC.

This clonotype was counted ten times or more. V and J are TRBV6-5 and TRBJ2-7; TRBD1 matches at 7 bases. Unmatched junction bases numbered 8, after V lost 5 bases and J lost 4 bases. This CDR3 is built from 14 residues. Germline CDR1 and CDR2: MNHEY and SVGAGI. CDR3 sequence reads: CASSTVQGSYEQYF. Here the CDR3 DNA reads TGTGCCAGCAGTACCGTACAGGGGTCGTACGAGCAGTACTTC.

This clonotype was counted at least ten times. The junction shows a germline mismatch at one end, possibly a read error. CDR3 DNA: TGTGCCAGCAGTTACTCGGATGGGCTAGCGGGCTCCTACGAGCAATACTTC. This codes for CASSYSDGLAGSYEQYF. This chain joins TRBV6-5 and TRBJ2-7; 8 nucleotides line up with TRBD2. This CDR3 is built from 17 residues. Germline assignment: CDR1 MNHEY and CDR2 SVGAGI.

This clonotype was recorded many times. CDR3 in amino acids: CASSILSGRNDSPLHF. CDR3 bases: TGTGCCAGCTCAATACTTTCCGGGAGGAACGATTCACCCCTCCACTTT. The genes are TRBV18 and TRBJ1-6, with D unresolved. In germline, CDR1 is KGHSH, CDR2 LQKENI. The V end was cut by 5 bases, the J end by 8 bases, with 19 bases between. This CDR3 has 16 amino acids. Drawing the rest from reference TRBV18 and TRBJ1-6, the complete variable domain is NAGVMQNPRHLVRRRGQEARLRCSPMKGHSHVYWYRQLPEEGLKFMVYLQKENIIDESGMPKERFSAEFPKEGPSILRIQQVVRGDSAAYFCASSILSGRNDSPLHFGNGTRLTVT.

This clonotype came up many times. The chain uses TRBV20-1 and TRBJ1-1; D not certain. Germline loops: CDR1 DFQATT, CDR2 SNEGSKA (reference sequence). CDR3 size: 12 residues. CDR3 amino acids: CSVKERATEAFF. For the CDR3, the DNA is TGCAGCGTAAAAGAAAGGGCGACTGAAGCTTTCTTT.

The V gene is TRBV25-1, the J gene TRBJ1-2; 7 bases align to TRBD1. The CDR3 consists of 14 residues. Germline assignment: CDR1 MGHDK and CDR2 SYGVNS. V lost 2 bases and J lost 4; bases outside the gene matches: 4. DNA for the CDR3: TGTGCCAGCAGTGAACAGGGGGAGCTCTATGGCTACACCTTC. This codes for CASSEQGELYGYTF.

This rearrangement joins TRBV11-2 to TRBJ2-2; a weak D match, TRBD1 (6 bases). Per the germline V gene, CDR1 is SGHAT and CDR2 is FQNNGV. V lost 0 bases and J lost 3, with 14 bases in between. The CDR3 covers 17 residues. The CDR3 protein is CASSLDGDRSYTGELFF. In DNA, the CDR3 is TGTGCCAGCAGCTTAGATGGCGACAGGTCCTACACCGGGGAGCTGTTTTTT.

Only a few counts were recorded for this clonotype. The chain couples TRBV13 to TRBJ1-6; possibly TRBD1 for D (6 bases). With 1 base removed from V and 0 bases from J, the gap between germline ends came to 13 bases. The CDR3 is 18 amino acids. Germline assignment: CDR1 PRHDT and CDR2 FYEKMQ (reference sequence). The DNA for the CDR3 is TGTGCCAGCAGCTTAGAGCTGGGGGCAGGCTCCTATAATTCACCCCTCCACTTT. Amino acid sequence: CASSLELGAGSYNSPLHF.

The chain joins TRBV20-1 to TRBJ1-2, with a tentative D call TRBD1 (5 bases). Trimming pared 5 bases from V and 3 bases from J, leaving 16 bases between. The CDR3 has 14 residues. The V gene's germline CDR1 is DFQATT and CDR2 SNEGSKA (reference sequence). The CDR3 nucleotides are TGCAGTGCTGATGTCGGGGTCAGGGACTATGGCTACACCTTC. This translates into CSADVGVRDYGYTF.

Worth noting for this clonotype: A much larger clone sits a single nucleotide away, making a read error possible. This chain uses TRBV27 with TRBJ1-6; D may be TRBD1 (5 bases). Germline-derived CDR1 and CDR2 are MNHEY and SMNVEV (reference sequence). The CDR3 consists of 15 residues. This CDR3 is CASTEVGVWNSHLHF. The CDR3 DNA reads as TGTGCCAGCACCGAGGTGGGGGTTTGGAATTCACACCTCCACTTT.

This clonotype was recorded many times. One base away lies a much larger clone, so this may be a sequencing read error. This sequence joins TRBV28 and TRBJ2-7; 9 bases align to TRBD2. The CDR3 covers 16 residues. Looked up from germline, CDR1 is MDHEN and CDR2 is SYDVKM. V trimming: 6 bases; J trimming: 6 bases; junction bases outside the gene matches: 15. CDR3 sequence: CASSRTCGRARGEQYF. As DNA, the CDR3 is TGTGCCAGCAGCCGTACTTGCGGGAGGGCGAGGGGCGAGCAGTACTTC.

The rearrangement joins TRBV28 to TRBJ1-1; D is unresolved. V was pared by 2 bases and J by 1 base, with 8 bases between. CDR3 length: 14 amino acids. Germline V lookup: CDR1 MDHEN, CDR2 SYDVKM. The CDR3 reads CASSLVSTNTEAFF. CDR3 nucleotide sequence: TGTGCCAGCAGTTTAGTTTCTACGAACACTGAAGCTTTCTTT.